Following are 6 T cell receptor beta chains from one sample sequenced in a study of CD8 T cells in Susac syndrome. The RNA, about 0.5 to 1 ug, was put through reverse transcription using random hexamers. TCRdb fed the immunoSEQ multiplex PCR reads into MiXCR, producing one record per CDR3 protein. Here the sample spans about 190,000 distinct CDR3 sequences, approximately 96% being singletons. The specimen sequenced was CD4+ T cells from PBMCs. These receptors came from a human donor with Susac syndrome.

In nucleotides, the CDR3 is TGCGCCAGCAGCCAGGCACAATTGGGGAATGAGCAGTTCTTC. Protein sequence: CASSQAQLGNEQFF. The rearrangement uses TRBV4-3 and TRBJ2-1, with D unclear. Germline assignment: CDR1 LGHNA and CDR2 YSLEER. CDR3 size: 14 residues. V lost 3 bases to trimming and J lost 7 bases, with 13 bases between them.

The V call is TRBV11-2, the J call TRBJ1-2; 8 bases align to TRBD1. The CDR3 contains 16 residues. Germline CDR1 and CDR2: SGHAT and FQNNGV. Trimming took 5 bases from V and 5 from J; bases not matched to a gene: 13. CDR3: CASSPRWTGFEYGYTF. The CDR3, as DNA: TGTGCCAGCAGCCCCCGATGGACAGGGTTTGAGTATGGCTACACCTTC.

The J gene is TRBJ2-1, the V gene TRBV20-1; 13 nucleotides match TRBD2. Germline trimming cut 6 bases from V and 0 bases from J; bases unmatched to any gene: 8. The CDR3 length is 17 residues. The germline CDR1 and CDR2 sequences are DFQATT and SNEGSKA (reference sequence). The CDR3 protein is CSAMTSGGPSSYNEQFF. CDR3 nucleotide sequence: TGCAGTGCCATGACTAGCGGGGGGCCGAGCTCCTACAATGAGCAGTTCTTC.

The V and J genes are TRBV4-2 and TRBJ2-1; 11 bases match TRBD2. The CDR3 is made up of 20 amino acids. The trim removed 2 bases at V and 4 bases at J, leaving 16 bases unmatched. Germline V lookup: CDR1 LGHNA, CDR2 YNFKEQ. DNA of the CDR3: TGTGCCAGCAGCCAACGTACCGACTATGGATCTAGCGGGGGGTACAATGAGCAGTTCTTC. It is translated as CASSQRTDYGSSGGYNEQFF.

This chain uses TRBV20-1 with TRBJ2-5; the match to TRBD2 covers 14 bases. Germline V gene data show CDR1 as DFQATT and CDR2 as SNEGSKA (reference sequence). This CDR3 region has 16 residues. Trimming took 3 bases from V and 2 from J; bases not matched to a gene: 5. The CDR3 DNA follows: TGCAGTGCTAGCCGGACTAGCGGGGGGTATCAAGAGACCCAGTACTTC. Protein product: CSASRTSGGYQETQYF.

The rearrangement uses TRBV6-5 and TRBJ2-6; D remains ambiguous. The ends were cut back, 8 bases at V and 2 bases at J, with 13 bases in the middle. This CDR3 region has 15 residues. Looked up from germline, CDR1 is MNHEY and CDR2 is SVGAGI. The CDR3 sequence: CASQALATGANVLTF. As DNA, the CDR3 is TGTGCCAGCCAGGCCCTCGCGACTGGGGCCAACGTCCTGACTTTC.